Each of the 21 T cell receptor beta chains below was sequenced from the same sample in a study of blood T cell repertoires in COVID-19. Profiled with immunoSEQ multiplex PCR; TCRdb holds only in-frame clones, not every one. The sample lists 150,000 to 200,000 clones, approximately 80% occurring once. Sequencing was carried out using PBMCs or T cells enriched from blood (not recorded which). The source is a man aged 45-65 years who had recovered from COVID-19.

The rearrangement uses TRBV5-1 and TRBJ1-3; D is uncertain. CDR1 and CDR2 from the germline V gene are SGHRS and YFSETQ. Trimming cost V 4 bases and J 8 bases, with 13 bases left between them. The length of the CDR3 is 13 residues. The CDR3 DNA is TGCGCCAGCAGCCTCGTTTGGGGAGACACCATATATTTT. It translates to CASSLVWGDTIYF.

The J gene is TRBJ2-2, the V gene TRBV10-1, with TRBD2 matching over 9 bases. V lost 4 bases, J lost 4 bases, and 4 bases stayed unmatched. Germline V gene lookup returns CDR1 WNHNN and CDR2 SYGVQD (reference sequence). This CDR3 has 15 residues. The CDR3 loop is CASSGLAGSTGELFF. The CDR3 nucleotides are TGCGCCAGCAGTGGTCTAGCGGGGAGCACCGGGGAGCTGTTTTTT.

This chain joins TRBV30 and TRBJ2-1; weak D call: TRBD2 (5 bases). V was trimmed by 0 bases and J by 12 bases, leaving 9 bases between them. The germline V gene has CDR1 GTSNPN and CDR2 SVGIG (reference sequence). There are 11 residues in the CDR3. The CDR3 protein is CAWSVRGGQFF. The CDR3 DNA is TGTGCCTGGAGTGTACGGGGTGGGCAGTTCTTC.

This chain connects TRBV24-1 to TRBJ2-3, with D tentatively TRBD2 (5 bases). Germline V gives CDR1 KGHDR, CDR2 SFDVKD. This CDR3 spans 14 amino acids. Trimming removed 11 bases at V and 1 base at J, with 15 bases between. In DNA form, the CDR3 reads TGTGCCATTAGAGGGCGATACGGCACAGATACGCAGTATTTT. It is translated as CAIRGRYGTDTQYF.

This clone occurred once. J is TRBJ2-5 and V is TRBV28; maybe TRBD2 (6 bases). The length of the CDR3 is 13 residues. With 2 bases removed from V and 5 bases from J, the gap between germline ends came to 9 bases. Germline V CDR1 and CDR2: MDHEN, SYDVKM. CDR3 residues: CASSLAGRETQYF. The CDR3 region has the DNA TGTGCCAGCAGTTTAGCGGGGAGGGAGACCCAGTACTTC.

On this clone: A junction end diverges from the germline sequence, so it may reflect a read error. V gene TRBV7-9 combines with J gene TRBJ2-2; TRBD1 matches 10 bases. The CDR3 sequence is 17 residues long. The germline V gene encodes CDR1 SEHNR and CDR2 FQNEAQ (reference sequence). The CDR3 here is CASSTPPGQGNAGELFF. DNA for the CDR3: TGTGCCAGCAGCACCCCCCCGGGACAGGGGAACGCCGGGGAGCTGTTTTTT.

This chain connects TRBV16 to TRBJ2-7, with a weak D call TRBD1 (5 bases). Trimming pared 0 bases from V and 2 bases from J, leaving 17 bases between. The CDR3 sequence is 17 residues long. Germline CDR1 reads KGHSY; CDR2 reads FQNENV. CDR3 nucleotide sequence: TGTGCCAGCAGCCAATCCCTGGGTGTTGGGGCTGCCTACGAGCAGTACTTC. It specifies CASSQSLGVGAAYEQYF. Combining the CDR3 with reference TRBV16 and TRBJ2-7 gives the whole variable domain GEEVAQTPKHLVRGEGQKAKLYCAPIKGHSYVFWYQQVLKNEFKFLISFQNENVFDETGMPKERFSAKCLPNSPCSLEIQATKLEDSAVYFCASSQSLGVGAAYEQYFGPGTRLTVT.

The rearrangement links TRBV7-9 to TRBJ1-6; weak D call: TRBD1 (5 bases). The CDR3 length is 14 residues. The ends were cut back, 8 bases at V and 13 bases at J, with 21 bases in the middle. Germline loops: CDR1 SEHNR, CDR2 FQNEAQ (reference sequence). The CDR3 nucleotides read TGTGCCAGCGACGGGGGGACGGCCCTTTCGCCCCTCCACTTT. Its translation: CASDGGTALSPLHF. The full variable domain, with the rest looked up from reference TRBV7-9 and TRBJ1-6, is DTGVSQNPRHKITKRGQNVTFRCDPISEHNRLYWYRQTLGQGPEFLTYFQNEAQLEKSRLLSDRFSAERPKGSFSTLEIQRTEQGDSAMYLCASDGGTALSPLHFGNGTRLTVT.

This CDR3 reads CASSYQRGGDEQFF. In DNA form, the CDR3 reads TGTGCCAGCAGTTACCAGCGGGGGGGCGATGAGCAGTTCTTC. The J gene is TRBJ2-1, the V gene TRBV6-5, with 10 bases identical to TRBD2. Germline assignment: CDR1 MNHEY and CDR2 SVGAGI. Losses at the gene ends were 2 bases for V and 8 bases for J; bases not matched to a gene: 3. This CDR3 spans 14 amino acids.

The V and J genes are TRBV6-4 and TRBJ1-1; D unclear. Trimming took 2 bases from V and 6 from J, leaving 16 bases between them. CDR3 size: 15 residues. The germline CDR1 and CDR2 sequences are MRHNA and SNTAGT. This CDR3 is CASSDLAGLKPEAFF. The CDR3 region has the DNA TGTGCCAGCAGTGACCTGGCGGGATTGAAGCCTGAAGCTTTCTTT.

The V gene is TRBV28, the J gene TRBJ2-7; 11 bases align to TRBD1. Germline trimming cut 6 bases from V and 10 bases from J; bases unmatched to any gene: 11. The germline CDR1 and CDR2 sequences are MDHEN and SYDVKM. The CDR3 extends over 14 amino acids. The chain's CDR3 is CASSLAGQGAQQYF. CDR3 DNA sequence: TGTGCCAGCAGCTTAGCAGGACAGGGGGCTCAACAGTACTTC.

The chain has TRBV13 and TRBJ1-6; D not resolved. Germline lookup yields CDR1 PRHDT and CDR2 FYEKMQ (reference sequence). This CDR3 has 13 amino acids. The ends were cut back, 0 bases at V and 9 bases at J, with 6 bases in the middle. In nucleotides, the CDR3 is TGTGCCAGCAGCTTAGGCCTAAGTTCACCCCTCCACTTT. The encoded protein is CASSLGLSSPLHF.

V is TRBV7-9 and J is TRBJ2-7; 7 bases map to TRBD2. The ends lost 5 bases at V and 5 bases at J; junction bases unmatched: 9. In germline, CDR1 is SEHNR, CDR2 FQNEAQ (reference sequence). The CDR3 runs 14 residues. The CDR3 coding sequence is TGTGCCAGCAGCCCCGGGGGGAGCCTGGACGAGCAGTACTTC. Amino acid sequence: CASSPGGSLDEQYF.

V is TRBV18 and J is TRBJ2-3; D perhaps matches TRBD2 (6 bases). CDR1 is KGHSH and CDR2 is LQKENI in the germline V gene. The CDR3 contains 17 residues. Trimming took 0 bases from V and 5 from J, leaving 18 bases between them. CDR3 DNA: TGTGCCAGCTCACCACCCAGCGGGCGCGTCGGTGGAGATACGCAGTATTTT. It yields the protein CASSPPSGRVGGDTQYF.

The V gene is TRBV18, the J gene TRBJ2-5; maybe TRBD2 (5 bases). V was cut by 2 bases and J by 7 bases, with 8 bases left in between. The CDR3 covers 12 residues. From germline, CDR1 is KGHSH and CDR2 LQKENI. The CDR3 sequence: CASSPEGTTQYF. The CDR3 DNA sequence: TGTGCCAGCTCACCAGAGGGAACGACCCAGTACTTC.

CDR3 sequence: CASSTARDRAYEQYF. The CDR3 DNA reads as TGTGCCAGCAGTACGGCGAGGGACAGGGCCTACGAGCAGTACTTC. The chain uses TRBV6-5 and TRBJ2-7; TRBD1 matches 9 bases. Germline V gives CDR1 MNHEY, CDR2 SVGAGI. The trim removed 5 bases at V and 2 bases at J, leaving 7 bases unmatched. This CDR3 region has 15 residues.

The chain has TRBV7-2 and TRBJ2-3, with D tentatively TRBD1 (5 bases). Germline V CDR1 and CDR2: SGHTA, FQGNSA. The CDR3 has 16 amino acids. V lost 1 base and J 0 bases, leaving 11 bases between the germline ends. CDR3: CASSLGRQTSTDTQYF. CDR3 in DNA: TGTGCCAGCAGCTTAGGCCGACAGACTAGCACAGATACGCAGTATTTT.

The chain joins TRBV6-6 to TRBJ2-3; 8 positions match TRBD2. The CDR3 contains 15 residues. Germline-derived CDR1 and CDR2 are MNHNY and SVGAGI (reference sequence). The trim removed 2 bases at V and 1 base at J, leaving 2 bases unmatched. CDR3 bases: TGTGCCAGCAGTTACGCGACTAGCGGCACAGATACGCAGTATTTT. Translating it yields CASSYATSGTDTQYF.

The chain links TRBV18 to TRBJ1-1; the D gene is possibly TRBD1 (6 bases). Trimming removed 3 bases from V and 11 bases from J, with 16 bases in between. Germline-derived CDR1 and CDR2 are KGHSH and LQKENI. This CDR3 comprises 13 residues. This chain's CDR3 is CASSPPGQQDAFF. The DNA of the CDR3 is TGTGCCAGCTCACCTCCAGGACAGCAAGACGCTTTCTTT.

CDR3 sequence reads: CASSFDGQNNQPQHF. In DNA form, the CDR3 reads TGTGCCAGCAGTTTCGATGGGCAGAACAATCAGCCCCAGCATTTT. The V call is TRBV6-5, the J call TRBJ1-5; D unresolved. Trimming removed 4 bases at V and 3 bases at J, with 13 bases between. CDR1 is MNHEY, CDR2 SVGAGI, per germline. CDR3 length equals 15 residues.

This chain uses TRBV18 with TRBJ1-6, with D uncertain. V gave up 5 bases and J gave up 0 bases, with 5 bases separating them. CDR1 and CDR2 from the germline V gene are KGHSH and LQKENI. The CDR3 has 14 residues. The CDR3 DNA reads TGTGCCAGCTCAGTGAGCTCCTATAATTCACCCCTCCACTTT. Translating gives CASSVSSYNSPLHF. Together with reference TRBV18 and TRBJ1-6, the CDR3 gives the full variable domain: NAGVMQNPRHLVRRRGQEARLRCSPMKGHSHVYWYRQLPEEGLKFMVYLQKENIIDESGMPKERFSAEFPKEGPSILRIQQVVRGDSAAYFCASSVSSYNSPLHFGNGTRLTVT.